What follows are 22 T cell receptor beta chains derived from one specimen sequenced in a study of T cell clonality in common variable immunodeficiency. Antigens for these TCRs are unknown. The study, taken as a whole, reports: Reportedly, TCR beta sequences from common variable immunodeficiency showed fewer deletions and N-nucleotide insertions.

The assay was immunoSEQ multiplex PCR, and TCRdb's table has in-frame clones only and misses some. Altogether about 42,000 clones were found in the sample, and no singletons occur. Specimen: peripheral blood mononuclear cells. These receptors came from a human donor with common variable immunodeficiency.

This clone was observed many times. The CDR3 end is not reached by the read, which stops 3 residues before it; the germline J gene fills it in. The chain employs TRBV29-1 and TRBJ2-3, with TRBD2 matching 8 bases. Germline lookup yields CDR1 SQVTM and CDR2 ANQGSEA. V lost 6 bases to trimming and J lost 2 bases; unmatched junction nucleotides: 7. The CDR3 extends over 14 amino acids. The CDR3 loop is CSVPRGGATDTQYF. The CDR3 bases that were read are TGCAGCGTCCCTCGGGGGGGGGCCACAGATACG.

This clone was seen a few times. The read finishes 3 residues shy of the CDR3 end, and the germline J gene is used to complete it. The rearrangement uses TRBV7-6 and TRBJ1-6; possibly TRBD1 for D (5 bases). This CDR3 has 15 residues. V gave up 5 bases and J gave up 8 bases, with 16 bases separating them. CDR1 and CDR2 from the germline V gene are SGHVS and FNYEAQ. The CDR3 is CASSRTTGGDSPLHF. The part of the CDR3 DNA that was read is TGTGCCAGCAGCCGGACAACCGGGGGGGATTCACCC.

Only a few counts were recorded for this clone. The read terminates 3 residues ahead of where the CDR3 ends, so the germline J gene completes it. This rearrangement joins TRBV19 to TRBJ2-1, with 9 bases aligning to TRBD1. V trimming: 5 bases; J trimming: 7 bases; junction bases outside the gene matches: 6. This CDR3 contains 14 residues. Per germline, CDR1 LNHDA and CDR2 SQIVND (reference sequence). CDR3 in amino acids: CASSFGTGMNEQFF. The CDR3 DNA, read in part, is TGTGCCAGTAGTTTTGGGACAGGGATGAATGAG.

This clone was seen at least ten times. The read ends 3 residues early relative to the CDR3; the germline J gene fills the gap. This chain links TRBV20-1 with TRBJ1-5, with TRBD1 matching over 10 bases. V was clipped by 3 bases and J by 4 bases; unmatched bases: 6. The CDR3 spans 15 residues. Germline assignment: CDR1 DFQATT and CDR2 SNEGSKA (reference sequence). The CDR3 reads CSARPGTGDNQPQHF. CDR3 DNA, as far as it was read: TGCAGTGCTAGGCCCGGGACAGGGGATAATCAGCCC.

As regards this clone: The read terminates 3 residues ahead of where the CDR3 ends, so the germline J gene completes it. The chain links TRBV2 to TRBJ2-3; D perhaps matches TRBD2 (6 bases). The CDR3 covers 15 residues. The V gene's germline CDR1 is SNHLY and CDR2 FYNNEI. Trimming took off 4 bases at V and 0 bases at J, with 11 bases between the two ends. This CDR3 is CASSAGERSTDTQYF. The sequenced CDR3 bases are TGTGCCAGCAGTGCGGGGGAACGTAGCACAGATACG.

This clone occurred a few times. The CDR3 end is not reached by the read, which stops 3 residues before it; the germline J gene fills it in. The V and J genes are TRBV13 and TRBJ2-1, with 9 bases aligning to TRBD2. Germline loops: CDR1 PRHDT, CDR2 FYEKMQ (reference sequence). Trimming removed 0 bases from V and 5 bases from J; junction bases left unmatched: 2. This CDR3 contains 15 residues. CDR3 protein: CASSLGPSGNNEQFF. Incomplete CDR3 DNA: TGTGCCAGCAGCTTAGGTCCTAGCGGGAACAATGAG. Looking up the rest from reference TRBV13 and TRBJ2-1 gives the full variable domain: AAGVIQSPRHLIKEKRETATLKCYPIPRHDTVYWYQQGPGQDPQFLISFYEKMQSDKGSIPDRFSAQQFSDYHSELNMSSLELGDSALYFCASSLGPSGNNEQFFGPGTRLTVL.

This clone was seen repeatedly, ten times or more. The CDR3 end lies 3 residues beyond the end of the read and is filled in from the germline J gene. The rearrangement uses TRBV7-2 and TRBJ2-1; possible D gene TRBD1, 5 bases. V lost 8 bases, J lost 6 bases, and 14 bases lay in between. CDR1 and CDR2 from the germline V gene are SGHTA and FQGNSA. This CDR3 comprises 13 residues. Partial CDR3 DNA: TGTGCCAGCTCATTTGACAGCCCCAATGAG. Translated: CASSFDSPNE. The whole CDR3 sequence is CASSFDSPNEQFF.

There are a few counts of this clone. The read ends 3 residues shy of where the CDR3 ends; the end is completed using the germline J gene. The chain couples TRBV19 to TRBJ1-2; tentative D call: TRBD1 (5 bases). CDR1 and CDR2 from the germline V gene are LNHDA and SQIVND (reference sequence). The CDR3 covers 13 residues. CDR3 bases read: TGTGCCAGTAGTATGGAGGGGTTTCAAGGC. Its protein product is CASSMEGFQG. The full CDR3 sequence reads CASSMEGFQGYTF.

This clone was observed at least ten times. The observed sequence ends 3 residues before the CDR3 terminus, with the missing tail filled in from the germline J gene. This rearrangement joins TRBV6-2 or TRBV6-3 to TRBJ1-5, with TRBD1 matching over 10 bases. This CDR3 comprises 15 residues. Germline V gives CDR1 MNHEY, CDR2 SVGEGT. The J segment lost 4 bases and the V segment lost 5 bases, leaving 5 bases of the junction unmatched. The DNA read from the CDR3 is TGTGCCAGCAGTCCCACGGGACAGGGGAATCAGCCC. Encoded protein: CASSPTGQGNQP. The full-length CDR3 reads as CASSPTGQGNQPQHF.

The sample holds many counts of this clone. The part of the CDR3 DNA that was read is TGTGCCAGCAGCCTACAGGGGGACGCTGTACTTTCACCC. Translation: CASSLQGDAVLSP. The complete CDR3 protein is CASSLQGDAVLSPLHF. V is TRBV2 and J is TRBJ1-6; 8 nucleotides line up with TRBD1. The observed sequence ends 3 residues before the CDR3 terminus, with the missing tail filled in from the germline J gene. The CDR3 loop spans 16 amino acids. The J segment lost 9 bases and the V segment lost 6 bases, leaving 13 bases of the junction unmatched. From germline, CDR1 is SNHLY and CDR2 FYNNEI.

This clone was found many times. The CDR3 goes on 3 residues after the read ends, and that part is filled in from the germline J gene. The rearrangement joins TRBV2 to TRBJ2-3, with TRBD2 matching 13 bases. This CDR3 is 15 amino acids long. Germline V CDR1 and CDR2: SNHLY, FYNNEI. V shed 5 bases, J shed 6 bases, and the junction held 5 bases outside the gene matches. CDR3 loop: CASSRLAGGSDTQYF. The CDR3 DNA, read in part, is TGTGCCAGCAGTAGACTAGCGGGAGGATCGGATACG.

This clone was detected a few times. The read terminates 3 residues ahead of where the CDR3 ends, so the germline J gene completes it. This chain uses TRBV19 with TRBJ1-5, with D tentatively TRBD1 (5 bases). The CDR3 contains 15 residues. Trimming took off 4 bases at V and 4 bases at J, with 14 bases between the two ends. CDR1 LNHDA and CDR2 SQIVND come from the germline V gene (reference sequence). Partial CDR3 DNA: TGTGCCAGTAGTAATATAGGGGCCTTGAATCAGCCC. Translation gives CASSNIGALNQP. The full-length CDR3 reads as CASSNIGALNQPQHF.

This clone was seen more than once but under ten times. The read stops 3 residues short of the end of the CDR3; the missing end is completed from the germline J gene. This rearrangement joins TRBV5-1 to TRBJ1-2; 8 bases are a match to TRBD1. CDR3 length: 16 amino acids. The V and J ends lost 6 bases and 3 bases, in that order; junction bases with no gene match: 13. Germline V gene data show CDR1 as SGHRS and CDR2 as YFSETQ. The sequenced part of the CDR3 DNA is TGCGCCAGCAACTGGGGACAGGCGGGGGGGTACTATGGC. As protein: CASNWGQAGGYYG. The entire CDR3 protein reads CASNWGQAGGYYGYTF.

This clone was observed a handful of times. The CDR3 extends 3 residues past the end of the read, so its final part is completed from the germline J gene. V and J are TRBV30 and TRBJ1-3, with TRBD1 matching 7 bases. The CDR3 length is 14 residues. Germline values: CDR1 GTSNPN, CDR2 SVGIG (reference sequence). V lost 5 bases to trimming and J lost 2 bases; unmatched junction nucleotides: 6. The CDR3 here is CAWLTGETGNTIYF. CDR3 DNA (partial): TGTGCCTGGCTCACAGGGGAAACTGGAAACACC.

This clone has ten or more counts. The CDR3 is cut off 3 residues early in the read; its end comes from the germline J gene. V is TRBV7-9 and J is TRBJ1-1; 7 bases are a match to TRBD1. CDR3 length: 14 amino acids. Germline V gene lookup returns CDR1 SEHNR and CDR2 FQNEAQ (reference sequence). V was pared by 4 bases and J by 6 bases, with 8 bases of the junction left unmatched. The CDR3 protein is CASSSLVGQAEAFF. CDR3 bases read: TGTGCCAGCAGCTCCCTCGTTGGACAGGCTGAA.

To note about this clone: This may be a read error: a much more frequent sequence differs by one nucleotide. The read is 3 residues too short to cover the CDR3 end, so that end is filled in from the germline J gene. This sequence joins TRBV11-2 and TRBJ2-3; tentatively, D is TRBD1 (5 bases). Germline CDR1 is SGHAT and CDR2 is FQNNGV. The CDR3 is 15 amino acids. Trimming took 2 bases from V and 0 from J, leaving 9 bases between them. CDR3 protein: CASSLTQGSTDTQYF. The sequenced part of the CDR3 DNA is TGTGCCAGCAGCTTAACGCAGGGTAGCACAGATACG.

This clone was seen a handful of times. The CDR3 end lies 3 residues beyond the end of the read and is filled in from the germline J gene. This rearrangement joins TRBV7-8 to TRBJ1-2; D might be TRBD1 (5 bases). CDR3 size: 14 residues. Germline V gives CDR1 SGHVS, CDR2 FQNEAQ. Trimming shortened V by 6 bases and J by 7 bases, and 18 bases separated the two germline ends. The CDR3 DNA, read in part, is TGTGCCAGCAGTTATGGACAAAGAATGAGTGGC. This encodes CASSYGQRMSG. The complete CDR3 protein is CASSYGQRMSGYTF.

This chain's CDR3 is CSVDLAATDTQYF. The sequenced CDR3 bases are TGCAGCGTTGATCTAGCAGCGACAGATACG. The chain uses TRBV29-1 and TRBJ2-3; a weak D match, TRBD2 (5 bases). Read data end 3 residues before the CDR3 end; the end is taken from the germline J gene. CDR3 size: 13 residues. V gave up 3 bases and J gave up 3 bases, with 10 bases separating them. The germline V gene has CDR1 SQVTM and CDR2 ANQGSEA.

Points on this clone: The read stops 3 residues short of the end of the CDR3; the missing end is completed from the germline J gene. The V and J genes are TRBV5-1 and TRBJ1-2, with TRBD1 matching 10 bases. The length of the CDR3 is 13 residues. The junction had 0 bases not matched to a gene; V was cut back by 3 bases and J by 4 bases. Per the germline V gene, CDR1 is SGHRS and CDR2 is YFSETQ. Partial CDR3 DNA: TGCGCCAGCAGCTGGACAGGGGGCTATGGC. Residues: CASSWTGGYG. The whole CDR3 protein is CASSWTGGYGYTF.

In this sample, this clone turned up a few times. The read falls 3 residues short of the CDR3 end, and the missing part is taken from the germline J gene. This chain joins TRBV19 and TRBJ2-7; 7 bases agree with TRBD1. The CDR3 consists of 13 residues. Germline V gives CDR1 LNHDA, CDR2 SQIVND (reference sequence). Unmatched junction bases numbered 3, after V lost 4 bases and J lost 3 bases. CDR3 region: CASSTTGYYEQYF. The part of the CDR3 DNA that was read is TGTGCCAGTAGTACGACAGGGTACTACGAG.

For this clone: The read falls 3 residues short of the CDR3 end, and the missing part is taken from the germline J gene. The chain uses TRBV19 and TRBJ1-5, with 8 bases fitting TRBD1. CDR1 is LNHDA, CDR2 SQIVND, per germline (reference sequence). J lost 5 bases, V lost 5 bases, and 8 bases had no gene match. CDR3 length equals 15 residues. This chain's CDR3 is CASSGQGKGDQPQHF. Incomplete CDR3 DNA: TGTGCCAGTAGTGGACAGGGAAAAGGGGATCAGCCC.

As concerns this clone: The read comes to an end 3 residues before the CDR3 does, leaving the germline J gene to fill in the end. The chain employs TRBV30 and TRBJ1-5; D may be TRBD1 (6 bases). Germline V gives CDR1 GTSNPN, CDR2 SVGIG (reference sequence). This CDR3 region has 12 residues. The V end was cut by 5 bases, the J end by 4 bases, with 9 bases between. The CDR3 DNA, read in part, is TGTGCCTGGGGGGACAATAATCAGCCC. It codes for CAWGDNNQP. The entire CDR3 sequence reads CAWGDNNQPQHF.